The 32 T cell receptor beta chains in this list originate from one sample, sequenced in a study of blood T cells in healthy people across ages. With a J-beta primer mix and a sample-barcoded 5' primer, a second PCR ran about 7 to 11 cycles. TCRdb fed the 5' RACE reads into MiXCR, producing one record per CDR3 protein. Of fewer than 800,000 distinct CDR3 sequences listed, 49% are singletons. The sequenced sample was blood. All receptors come from a woman aged 55-69 years in good health.

The chain joins TRBV6-6 to TRBJ1-2, with D unresolved. The ends were cut back, 2 bases at V and 5 bases at J, with 9 bases in the middle. The CDR3 extends over 13 amino acids. Germline lookup yields CDR1 MNHNY and CDR2 SVGAGI (reference sequence). For the CDR3, the DNA is TGTGCCAGCAGTTACGGGTCAGCGTATGGCTACACCTTC. Its translation is CASSYGSAYGYTF.

The sample holds a few counts of this clonotype. The chain uses TRBV7-2 and TRBJ1-6, with TRBD1 as a possible D gene (5 bases). Between the trimmed V and J ends, which lost 3 bases and 7 bases, there was a span of 25 bases. The CDR3 covers 19 residues. In germline, CDR1 is SGHTA, CDR2 FQGNSA. CDR3 loop: CASSFAGDGIGGPNSPLHF. As DNA, the CDR3 is TGTGCCAGCAGCTTTGCGGGGGACGGCATCGGGGGTCCAAATTCACCCCTCCACTTT.

The chain carries TRBV5-1 and TRBJ2-7; the D call may be TRBD1 or TRBD2 (6 bases each). Trimming took 4 bases from V and 6 from J, leaving 17 bases between them. Germline CDR1 and CDR2: SGHRS and YFSETQ. The CDR3 is made up of 14 amino acids. The CDR3 spells CASSGGQRGAEQYF. Written as DNA, the CDR3 is TGCGCCAGCAGCGGTGGACAGAGGGGGGCCGAGCAGTACTTC.

The chain uses TRBV7-2 and TRBJ2-4; TRBD2 is a possible D gene (6 bases). The CDR3 sequence is 14 residues long. Germline V lookup: CDR1 SGHTA, CDR2 FQGNSA. The V end lost 4 bases, the J end lost 6 bases, and 13 bases lay between the germline ends. CDR3 in amino acids: CASSSLSGPNIQYF. The CDR3 DNA reads TGTGCCAGCAGCTCCCTTAGCGGTCCAAACATTCAGTACTTC.

With respect to this clonotype: Germline and junction disagree at one end, which may indicate a read error. V is TRBV28 and J is TRBJ2-5; 8 bases match TRBD2. Gene TRBJ2-7 matches the end of the DNA better, so the J call may be wrong. CDR1 and CDR2 from the germline V gene are MDHEN and SYDVKM. CDR3 size: 17 residues. The DNA of the CDR3 is TGTGCCAGAAGTTTCGATAAAATGTCGGGGGGGGTCTACGAGCAGTACTTC. This sequence encodes CARSFDKMSGGVYEQYF.

This clonotype was counted once. This chain joins TRBV6-2 or TRBV6-3 and TRBJ2-5; TRBD2 is a possible D gene (6 bases). Germline lookup yields CDR1 MNHEY and CDR2 SVGEGT. CDR3 length: 12 residues. V lost 7 bases and J 11 bases, leaving 17 bases between the germline ends. For the CDR3, the DNA is TGTGCCAGCACCCTCTCAACGGGGGAGCAGTACTTC. Its translation: CASTLSTGEQYF.

This clonotype was seen more than once but under ten times. The chain employs TRBV12-3 or TRBV12-4 and TRBJ1-6; a possible D gene is TRBD1 (6 bases). Deletions cut 3 bases from V and 7 bases from J, with 10 bases between. The CDR3 sequence is 14 residues long. The CDR3 DNA is TGTGCCAGCAGTTTCGGGGACAAAAATTCACCCCTCCACTTT. This encodes CASSFGDKNSPLHF.

This clonotype was found many times. A read error may account for a junction end that differs from germline. V gene TRBV27 combines with J gene TRBJ2-3; the match to TRBD2 covers 14 bases. The V gene's germline CDR1 is MNHEY and CDR2 SMNVEV (reference sequence). This CDR3 is built from 16 residues. CDR3 residues: CASSPGTSGSTDTQYF. In DNA, the CDR3 is TGCGCCAGCAGCCCTGGGACTAGCGGGAGTACAGATACGCAGTATTTT.

This clonotype showed up just a few times. This chain joins TRBV18 and TRBJ2-7, with TRBD1 identical over 11 bases. Germline-derived CDR1 and CDR2 are KGHSH and LQKENI. J was trimmed by 3 bases and V by 6 bases; bases with no gene match: 13. The CDR3 runs 17 residues. As DNA, the CDR3 is TGTGCCAGCTCCCAAACTCGGACGGGACAGGGGGACTACGAGCAGTACTTC. Its translation is CASSQTRTGQGDYEQYF.

This clonotype showed up just a few times. The chain uses TRBV9 and TRBJ2-3; no reliable D call. V dropped 3 bases and J dropped 4 bases, with 6 bases sitting between them. Germline V gene lookup returns CDR1 SGDLS and CDR2 YYNGEE. The CDR3 has 12 amino acids. CDR3 in DNA: TGTGCCAGCAGCGCCACCTCAGATACGCAGTATTTT. Translated: CASSATSDTQYF.

The V gene is TRBV2, the J gene TRBJ1-4; 7 bases are shared with TRBD1. The V gene's germline CDR1 is SNHLY and CDR2 FYNNEI. The CDR3 consists of 14 residues. With 6 bases clipped from V and 5 bases from J, the junction kept 6 bases outside the gene matches. This CDR3 reads CASRTGQSNEKLFF. The DNA of the CDR3 is TGTGCCAGCAGGACGGGACAGTCAAATGAAAAACTGTTTTTT.

This clonotype was seen a few times. The chain couples TRBV7-2 to TRBJ2-7, with TRBD2 matching 10 bases. The V and J ends lost 6 bases and 0 bases, in that order; junction bases with no gene match: 2. The CDR3 spans 14 residues. The germline V gene has CDR1 SGHTA and CDR2 FQGNSA. CDR3 DNA sequence: TGTGCCAGCAGGCTAGCGGGAGCCTCCTACGAGCAGTACTTC. Translation gives CASRLAGASYEQYF. Based on the CDR3 plus reference TRBV7-2 and TRBJ2-7, the full variable domain is GAGVSQSPSNKVTEKGKDVELRCDPISGHTALYWYRQSLGQGLEFLIYFQGNSAPDKSGLPSDRFSAERTGGSVSTLTIQRTQQEDSAVYLCASRLAGASYEQYFGPGTRLTVT.

In the case of this clonotype: Just one base apart from a much larger clone, this may be a read error. This chain uses TRBV7-2 with TRBJ2-3; D is unclear. The CDR3 runs 15 residues. Germline V gene sequence: CDR1 SGHTA, CDR2 FQGNSA. Trimming stripped 5 bases from V and 1 base from J, with 13 bases between. CDR3 in amino acids: CASSRDIDGTDTQYF. The CDR3, as DNA: TGTGCCAGCAGCCGCGACATAGATGGCACAGATACGCAGTATTTT. The full variable domain, rest sourced from reference TRBV7-2 and TRBJ2-3, is GAGVSQSPSNKVTEKGKDVELRCDPISGHTALYWYRQSLGQGLEFLIYFQGNSAPDKSGLPSDRFSAERTGGSVSTLTIQRTQQEDSAVYLCASSRDIDGTDTQYFGPGTRLTVL.

A remark on this clonotype: Its ends do not fully match the called genes, so a read error is possible. The chain has TRBV4-2 and TRBJ2-1, with 9 bases fitting TRBD2. Germline CDR1 reads LGHNA; CDR2 reads YNFKEQ. This CDR3 is 16 amino acids long. The CDR3 DNA sequence: TGTGTCAGCAGCCGGCTTAGCGGGAGCTCCTACAATGAGCAGTTCTTC. This encodes CVSSRLSGSSYNEQFF.

This clonotype was picked up many times. The genes are TRBV29-1 and TRBJ2-7; 9 bases line up with TRBD1. This CDR3 contains 13 residues. Germline V gene data show CDR1 as SQVTM and CDR2 as ANQGSEA. V lost 4 bases, J lost 4 bases, and 5 bases stayed unmatched. CDR3 amino acids: CSVGTGGRYEQYF. The CDR3 nucleotides read TGCAGCGTTGGTACAGGGGGCAGGTACGAGCAGTACTTC.

The chain recombines TRBV15 with TRBJ2-7, with 8 positions matching TRBD1. The CDR3 covers 18 residues. V shed 1 base and J 0 bases; nucleotides not matched to a gene: 11. The germline V gene has CDR1 LNHNV and CDR2 YYDKDF (reference sequence). The CDR3: CATSRAGRTGTRSYEQYF. CDR3 DNA: TGTGCCACCAGCAGAGCCGGCAGGACAGGGACTCGCTCCTACGAGCAGTACTTC.

The chain links TRBV4-2 to TRBJ2-1; 9 bases agree with TRBD1. The DNA end lines up better with TRBJ2-7; the J call may be wrong. Germline CDR1 and CDR2: LGHNA and YNFKEQ. This CDR3 region has 16 residues. For the CDR3, the DNA is TGTGCCAGCAGCCAAGATCTGGGACAGGGTTACAATGAGCAGTACTTC. It specifies CASSQDLGQGYNEQYF.

Details on this clonotype: Possible read error: a much larger clone is one base away. The chain combines TRBV29-1 with TRBJ2-7; TRBD2 is a possible D gene (6 bases). There are 14 residues in the CDR3. V was cut by 6 bases and J by 2 bases, with 17 bases left in between. Germline V lookup: CDR1 SQVTM, CDR2 ANQGSEA. CDR3 nucleotides: TGCAGCGTCGATGCGGGACGGGGAGCCTACGAGCAGTACTTC. The encoded protein is CSVDAGRGAYEQYF.

J is TRBJ2-3 and V is TRBV5-1; 8 nucleotides align to TRBD1. V was pared by 4 bases and J by 8 bases, with 15 bases of the junction left unmatched. CDR1 is SGHRS and CDR2 is YFSETQ in the germline V gene. The CDR3 spans 16 residues. CDR3 sequence: CASSPVGQATKTTQYF. CDR3 nucleotide sequence: TGCGCCAGCAGCCCGGTGGGACAGGCGACAAAAACTACGCAGTATTTT.

This chain links TRBV20-1 with TRBJ1-5, with D possibly TRBD1 on 5 matching bases. The length of the CDR3 is 13 residues. V was clipped by 5 bases and J by 1 base, with 9 bases between them. The V gene's germline CDR1 is DFQATT and CDR2 SNEGSKA (reference sequence). CDR3 in DNA: TGCAGTGCTGCCCGGGACAGCAATCAGCCCCAGCATTTT. Protein product: CSAARDSNQPQHF.

This clonotype was observed a handful of times. The V and J genes are TRBV6-1 and TRBJ2-7, with D possibly being TRBD1 (5 bases). Germline V gives CDR1 MNHNS, CDR2 SASEGT. V lost 5 bases to trimming and J lost 0 bases, with 14 bases between them. This CDR3 contains 15 residues. CDR3 DNA: TGTGCCAGCAGTAGCTTAGGGGCAAGCTCCTACGAGCAGTACTTC. Translated, it gives CASSSLGASSYEQYF.

The CDR3 coding sequence is TGTGCCAGCGTTATGGGGTCGAACACTGAAGCTTTCTTT. It specifies CASVMGSNTEAFF. This chain links TRBV28 with TRBJ1-1; no reliable D call. The CDR3 covers 13 residues. Germline loops: CDR1 MDHEN, CDR2 SYDVKM. Trimming left V 8 bases short and J 1 base short, with 11 bases between.

The chain is built from TRBV28 and TRBJ2-7; possible D gene TRBD2, 5 bases. The germline V and J ends were trimmed by 5 bases and 3 bases, with 11 bases remaining between them. The germline V gene encodes CDR1 MDHEN and CDR2 SYDVKM. This CDR3 region has 13 residues. Written as DNA, the CDR3 is TGTGCCAGCAGTGGAGGACTCCACTACGAGCAGTACTTC. Translating it yields CASSGGLHYEQYF.

This clonotype was observed a handful of times. The chain joins TRBV5-1 to TRBJ2-5; 8 nucleotides line up with TRBD2. CDR3 size: 17 residues. Germline loops: CDR1 SGHRS, CDR2 YFSETQ. V shed 1 base and J 1 base; nucleotides not matched to a gene: 9. CDR3: CASSLLPSGSPQETQYF. CDR3 bases: TGCGCCAGCAGCTTGTTGCCGAGCGGGAGTCCCCAAGAGACCCAGTACTTC.

The genes are TRBV20-1 and TRBJ2-6; TRBD1 aligns across 8 bases. Germline CDR1 is DFQATT and CDR2 is SNEGSKA (reference sequence). The CDR3 has 16 residues. V shed 0 bases, J shed 2 bases, and the junction held 3 bases outside the gene matches. CDR3 coding DNA: TGCAGTGCTAGAGATCTACAGGGGGCTGGGGCCAACGTCCTGACTTTC. It translates to CSARDLQGAGANVLTF.

V usage is TRBV28 and J usage is TRBJ2-7, with 7 positions matching TRBD1. This CDR3 comprises 14 residues. With V trimmed by 4 bases and J by 4 bases, 7 bases remained unmatched. Looked up from germline, CDR1 is MDHEN and CDR2 is SYDVKM. The CDR3 region has the DNA TGTGCCAGCAGTTCCTCGGACAGGAGTTACGAGCAGTACTTC. Its translation: CASSSSDRSYEQYF.

V is TRBV7-2 and J is TRBJ2-1; 8 nucleotides align to TRBD1. The J call may be incorrect, as the DNA end agrees better with TRBJ2-7. This CDR3 contains 15 residues. Germline V gives CDR1 SGHTA, CDR2 FQGNSA. CDR3 sequence (DNA): TGTGCCAGCAGCTTACTCAGGGGGCATTTCAATGAGCAGTACTTC. Protein sequence: CASSLLRGHFNEQYF.

V and J are TRBV7-8 and TRBJ2-1; D assignment may be TRBD1 or TRBD2 (5 bases each). The end of the DNA fits TRBJ2-7 better, so the J call may be wrong. The CDR3 covers 16 residues. The germline gives CDR1 SGHVS, CDR2 FQNEAQ. The CDR3 sequence: CASSFPTRDPYNEQYF. The CDR3 DNA reads TGTGCCAGCAGCTTCCCCACTAGGGACCCCTACAATGAGCAGTACTTC.

The chain links TRBV29-1 to TRBJ2-3; a weak D match, TRBD1 (5 bases). V dropped 4 bases and J dropped 5 bases, with 13 bases sitting between them. In germline, CDR1 is SQVTM, CDR2 ANQGSEA. CDR3 length: 13 amino acids. CDR3 nucleotides: TGCAGCGTTGTGAAGGGGCGCAGAGATACGCAGTATTTT. Translating gives CSVVKGRRDTQYF.

The rearrangement links TRBV29-1 to TRBJ2-1; TRBD2 matches 8 bases. The CDR3 sequence is 15 residues long. CDR1 and CDR2 (germline): SQVTM, ANQGSEA. The V segment lost 2 bases and the J segment 9 bases; nucleotides outside the gene matches: 12. CDR3: CSVEILAGSFGEQFF. The CDR3 region has the DNA TGCAGCGTTGAAATCCTAGCGGGTAGTTTTGGTGAGCAGTTCTTC.

This chain joins TRBV9 and TRBJ2-5; 7 bases match TRBD1. V lost 4 bases to trimming and J lost 0 bases; unmatched junction nucleotides: 9. Germline values: CDR1 SGDLS, CDR2 YYNGEE. The CDR3 runs to 16 residues. DNA for the CDR3: TGTGCCAGCAGCCCCTGGGACAGAGATTACCAAGAGACCCAGTACTTC. Translated, it gives CASSPWDRDYQETQYF. Drawing the rest from reference TRBV9 and TRBJ2-5, the complete variable domain is DSGVTQTPKHLITATGQRVTLRCSPRSGDLSVYWYQQSLDQGLQFLIQYYNGEERAKGNILERFSAQQFPDLHSELNLSSLELGDSALYFCASSPWDRDYQETQYFGPGTRLLVL.

This clonotype appeared a few times. CDR3 coding DNA: TGTGCCAGCAGTGAGGTTGTCAGAAGCTCCTACGAGCAGTACTTC. Its translation: CASSEVVRSSYEQYF. The chain links TRBV2 to TRBJ2-7; D not certain. Between the trimmed V and J ends, which lost 3 bases and 0 bases, there was a span of 12 bases. Germline assignment: CDR1 SNHLY and CDR2 FYNNEI. The CDR3 is made up of 15 amino acids.